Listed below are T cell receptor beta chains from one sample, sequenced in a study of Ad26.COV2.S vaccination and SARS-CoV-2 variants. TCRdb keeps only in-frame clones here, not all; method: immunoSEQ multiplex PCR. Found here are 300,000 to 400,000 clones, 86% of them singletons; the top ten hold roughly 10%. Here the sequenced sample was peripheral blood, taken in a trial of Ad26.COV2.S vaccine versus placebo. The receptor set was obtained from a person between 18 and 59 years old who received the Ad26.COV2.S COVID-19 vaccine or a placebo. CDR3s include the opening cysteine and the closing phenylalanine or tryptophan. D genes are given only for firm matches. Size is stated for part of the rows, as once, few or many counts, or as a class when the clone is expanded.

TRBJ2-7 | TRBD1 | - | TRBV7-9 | CASTMTGGEQYF | TGTGCCAGCACCATGACAGGGGGGGAGCAGTACTTC
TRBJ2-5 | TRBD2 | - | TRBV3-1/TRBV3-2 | CASSSGLVGETQYF | TGTGCCAGCAGCTCCGGACTAGTAGGAGAGACCCAGTACTTC
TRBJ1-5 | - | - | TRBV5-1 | CASSLERRNNQPQHF | TGCGCCAGCAGCTTGGAAAGGAGAAACAATCAGCCCCAGCATTTT
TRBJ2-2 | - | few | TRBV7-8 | CASSPAGATGELFF | TGTGCCAGCAGCCCCGCCGGAGCCACCGGGGAGCTGTTTTTT
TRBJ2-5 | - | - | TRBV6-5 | CASSEGSWETQYF | TGTGCCAGCAGCGAGGGGTCGTGGGAGACCCAGTACTTC
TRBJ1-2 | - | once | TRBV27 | CASSMNSVRSGYTF | TGTGCCAGCAGTATGAACAGCGTTAGGAGTGGCTACACCTTC
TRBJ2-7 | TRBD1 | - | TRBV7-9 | CASSLEKNRDRKASYEQYF | TGTGCCAGCAGCTTAGAAAAAAACCGGGACAGAAAAGCTTCCTACGAGCAGTACTTC
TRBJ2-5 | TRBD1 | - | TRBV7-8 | CASSFRSRGRMAPETQYF | TGTGCCAGCAGCTTCCGGTCAAGGGGGCGAATGGCACCAGAGACCCAGTACTTC
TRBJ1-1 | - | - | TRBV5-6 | CASSWDTGLAFF | TGTGCCAGCAGCTGGGATACAGGGTTAGCTTTCTTT
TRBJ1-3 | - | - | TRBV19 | CASSIAQSGHFGNTIYF | TGTGCCAGTAGTATAGCACAGTCGGGACATTTTGGAAACACCATATATTTT
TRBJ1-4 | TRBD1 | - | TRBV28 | CASKQGFGTPNEKLFF | TGTGCCAGCAAACAGGGGTTCGGGACACCTAATGAAAAACTGTTTTTT
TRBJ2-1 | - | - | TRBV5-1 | CASSIEGSSYNEQFF | TGCGCCAGCAGCATAGAAGGGAGCTCCTACAATGAGCAGTTCTTC
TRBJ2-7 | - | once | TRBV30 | CAWSVSVSYEQYF | TGTGCCTGGAGTGTATCGGTCTCCTACGAGCAGTACTTC
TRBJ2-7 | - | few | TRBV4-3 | CASSQDSGKGTGVYEQYF | TGCGCCAGCAGCCAAGATTCGGGAAAGGGCACAGGCGTCTACGAGCAGTACTTC
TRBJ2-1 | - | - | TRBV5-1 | CASSLVGYSYNEQFF | TGCGCCAGCAGCTTGGTAGGGTACTCCTACAATGAGCAGTTCTTC
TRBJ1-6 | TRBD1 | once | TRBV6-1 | CASSDRGDDGSLHF | TGTGCCAGCAGTGACAGGGGGGATGATGGATCCCTCCACTTT
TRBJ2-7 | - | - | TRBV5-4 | CASSLGQGGYEQYF | TGTGCCAGCAGCCTCGGGCAGGGCGGGTACGAGCAGTACTTC
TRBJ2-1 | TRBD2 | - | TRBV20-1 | CSASRGGSSYNEQFF | TGCAGTGCTAGTCGCGGGGGAAGCTCCTACAATGAGCAGTTCTTC
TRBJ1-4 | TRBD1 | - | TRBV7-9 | CASSSFHRGGEKLFF | TGTGCCAGCAGCTCCTTTCACAGGGGAGGCGAAAAACTGTTTTTT
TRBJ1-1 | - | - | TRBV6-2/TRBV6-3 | CASSYPGPEAFF | TGTGCCAGCAGTTACCCGGGGCCTGAAGCTTTCTTT
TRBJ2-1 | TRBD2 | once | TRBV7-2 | CASRPSGLAGPSGEQFF | TGTGCCAGCAGACCTTCGGGACTAGCGGGGCCCAGTGGTGAGCAGTTCTTC
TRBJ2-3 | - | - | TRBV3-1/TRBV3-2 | CASSLTLYQDTQYF | TGTGCCAGCAGTCTTACCCTCTATCAAGATACGCAGTATTTT
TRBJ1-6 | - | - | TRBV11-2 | CASSRINSPLHF | TGTGCCAGCAGCCGGATTAATTCACCCCTCCACTTT
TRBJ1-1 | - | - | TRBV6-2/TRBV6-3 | CASSYRPSTNTEAFF | TGTGCCAGCAGTTACAGGCCGAGTACGAACACTGAAGCTTTCTTT
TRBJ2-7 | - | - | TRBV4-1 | CASSQAYAHREGEQYF | TGCGCCAGCAGCCAGGCATACGCGCACAGGGAGGGCGAGCAGTACTTC
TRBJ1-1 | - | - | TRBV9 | CASSVGPGTSGTEAFF | TGTGCCAGCAGCGTAGGGCCAGGGACTTCGGGGACTGAAGCTTTCTTT
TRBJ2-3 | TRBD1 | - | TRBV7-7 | CASSQDRGADTQYF | TGTGCCAGCAGCCAGGACAGGGGAGCAGATACGCAGTATTTT
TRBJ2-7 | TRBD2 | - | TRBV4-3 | CASSQDGLAGGEQYF | TGCGCCAGCAGCCAAGATGGTCTAGCGGGGGGCGAGCAGTACTTC
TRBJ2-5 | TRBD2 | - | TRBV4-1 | CASSQVPAGGINQETQYF | TGCGCCAGCAGCCAAGTACCGGCGGGGGGGATTAACCAAGAGACCCAGTACTTC
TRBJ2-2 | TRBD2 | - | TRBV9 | CASSLLGTSGSFGTGELFF | TGTGCCAGCAGCCTCCTTGGGACTAGCGGGAGTTTTGGCACCGGGGAGCTGTTTTTT
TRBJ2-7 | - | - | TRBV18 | CASSPPQGRTYEQYF | TGTGCCAGCTCACCACCCCAGGGCCGGACCTACGAGCAGTACTTC
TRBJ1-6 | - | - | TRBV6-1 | CASSEDPYSPLHF | TGTGCCAGCAGTGAAGACCCCTATTCACCCCTCCACTTT
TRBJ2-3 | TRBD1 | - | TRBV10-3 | CAIMEAGGGDTQYF | TGTGCCATTATGGAGGCAGGGGGCGGAGATACGCAGTATTTT
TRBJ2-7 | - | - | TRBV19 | CASTHGGGYEQYF | TGTGCCAGTACCCATGGAGGAGGCTACGAGCAGTACTTC
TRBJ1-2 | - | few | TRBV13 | CASGGAPNYGYTF | TGTGCCAGCGGGGGGGCGCCTAACTATGGCTACACCTTC
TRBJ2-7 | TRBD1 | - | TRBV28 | CASTRTGEGYEQYF | TGTGCCAGCACTCGGACAGGGGAGGGCTACGAGCAGTACTTC
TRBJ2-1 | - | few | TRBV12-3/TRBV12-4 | CASSRRLAEQFF | TGTGCCAGCAGTCGCCGTCTGGCTGAGCAGTTCTTC
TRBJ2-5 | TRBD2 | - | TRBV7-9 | CASRTPGLAGPTQYF | TGTGCCAGCAGGACTCCGGGACTAGCGGGACCGACCCAGTACTTC
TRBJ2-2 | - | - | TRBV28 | CASSLLGELFF | TGTGCCAGCAGTTTACTCGGGGAGCTGTTTTTT
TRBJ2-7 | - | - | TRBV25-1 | CASSVGHRNEQYF | TGTGCCAGCAGTGTCGGGCATCGGAACGAGCAGTACTTC
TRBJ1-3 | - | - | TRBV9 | CASSVGGVYSGNTIYF | TGTGCCAGCAGCGTAGGCGGCGTATACTCTGGAAACACCATATATTTT
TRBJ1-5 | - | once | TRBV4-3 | CASSQVRAVGQPQHF | TGCGCCAGCAGCCAAGTAAGGGCAGTAGGTCAGCCCCAGCATTTT
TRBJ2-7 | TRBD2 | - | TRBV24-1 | CATSDSGGLYEQYF | TGTGCCACCAGTGACAGCGGGGGGCTCTACGAGCAGTACTTC
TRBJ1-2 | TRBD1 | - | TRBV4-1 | CASSRGQGYGYTF | TGCGCCAGCAGCCGTGGACAGGGCTATGGCTACACCTTC
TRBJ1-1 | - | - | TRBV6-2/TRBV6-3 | CASSYPLGGVNTEAFF | TGTGCCAGCAGTTACCCCCTGGGAGGGGTGAACACTGAAGCTTTCTTT
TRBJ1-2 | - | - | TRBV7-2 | CASSPTEDYGYTF | TGTGCCAGCAGCCCCACTGAGGACTATGGCTACACCTTC
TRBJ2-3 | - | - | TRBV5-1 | CASSRFGGFGAGTDTQYF | -
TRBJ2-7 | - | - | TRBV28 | CASREGGPYEQYF | TGTGCCAGCAGAGAGGGGGGCCCCTACGAGCAGTACTTC
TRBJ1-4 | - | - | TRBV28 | CASSLAGYEKLFF | TGTGCCAGCAGTTTAGCGGGATATGAAAAACTGTTTTTT
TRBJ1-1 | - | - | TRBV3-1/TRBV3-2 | CASSPFGGAATEAFF | TGTGCCAGCAGCCCATTCGGCGGTGCGGCCACTGAAGCTTTCTTT
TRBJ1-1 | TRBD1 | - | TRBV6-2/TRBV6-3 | CASSPPGQGNTEAFF | TGTGCCAGCAGTCCGCCGGGACAGGGGAACACTGAAGCTTTCTTT
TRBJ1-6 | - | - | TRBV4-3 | CASSQEPDGNSPLHF | TGCGCCAGCAGCCAGGAACCGGACGGTAATTCACCCCTCCACTTT